Described below is a single T cell receptor (beta chain) sequence and its context. The target antigen is unknown. This sample was included in a study of OX40 agonist ivuxolimab in advanced cancers. Notes on the study in general: Fewer expanded clones were found on average in CD4+ than in CD8+ T cells.

V gave up 4 bases and J gave up 8 bases, with 8 bases separating them. Germline values: CDR1 SGDLS, CDR2 YYNGEE. CDR3 length: 11 amino acids. Produced via immunoSEQ multiplex PCR; TCRdb's table is partial and in-frame only. The sample includes about 48,000 clones, about 89% of them seen just once. The sample consisted of CD4+ or CD8+ T cells sorted from blood, taken in a trial of the OX40 agonist ivuxolimab. This chain links TRBV9 with TRBJ2-3; D is uncertain. The origin of this receptor is an adult with an advanced solid tumor such as melanoma, head and neck, liver or kidney cancer. The CDR3 loop is CASSPAGTQYF. The CDR3 region has the DNA TGTGCCAGCAGCCCTGCAGGTACGCAGTATTTT.